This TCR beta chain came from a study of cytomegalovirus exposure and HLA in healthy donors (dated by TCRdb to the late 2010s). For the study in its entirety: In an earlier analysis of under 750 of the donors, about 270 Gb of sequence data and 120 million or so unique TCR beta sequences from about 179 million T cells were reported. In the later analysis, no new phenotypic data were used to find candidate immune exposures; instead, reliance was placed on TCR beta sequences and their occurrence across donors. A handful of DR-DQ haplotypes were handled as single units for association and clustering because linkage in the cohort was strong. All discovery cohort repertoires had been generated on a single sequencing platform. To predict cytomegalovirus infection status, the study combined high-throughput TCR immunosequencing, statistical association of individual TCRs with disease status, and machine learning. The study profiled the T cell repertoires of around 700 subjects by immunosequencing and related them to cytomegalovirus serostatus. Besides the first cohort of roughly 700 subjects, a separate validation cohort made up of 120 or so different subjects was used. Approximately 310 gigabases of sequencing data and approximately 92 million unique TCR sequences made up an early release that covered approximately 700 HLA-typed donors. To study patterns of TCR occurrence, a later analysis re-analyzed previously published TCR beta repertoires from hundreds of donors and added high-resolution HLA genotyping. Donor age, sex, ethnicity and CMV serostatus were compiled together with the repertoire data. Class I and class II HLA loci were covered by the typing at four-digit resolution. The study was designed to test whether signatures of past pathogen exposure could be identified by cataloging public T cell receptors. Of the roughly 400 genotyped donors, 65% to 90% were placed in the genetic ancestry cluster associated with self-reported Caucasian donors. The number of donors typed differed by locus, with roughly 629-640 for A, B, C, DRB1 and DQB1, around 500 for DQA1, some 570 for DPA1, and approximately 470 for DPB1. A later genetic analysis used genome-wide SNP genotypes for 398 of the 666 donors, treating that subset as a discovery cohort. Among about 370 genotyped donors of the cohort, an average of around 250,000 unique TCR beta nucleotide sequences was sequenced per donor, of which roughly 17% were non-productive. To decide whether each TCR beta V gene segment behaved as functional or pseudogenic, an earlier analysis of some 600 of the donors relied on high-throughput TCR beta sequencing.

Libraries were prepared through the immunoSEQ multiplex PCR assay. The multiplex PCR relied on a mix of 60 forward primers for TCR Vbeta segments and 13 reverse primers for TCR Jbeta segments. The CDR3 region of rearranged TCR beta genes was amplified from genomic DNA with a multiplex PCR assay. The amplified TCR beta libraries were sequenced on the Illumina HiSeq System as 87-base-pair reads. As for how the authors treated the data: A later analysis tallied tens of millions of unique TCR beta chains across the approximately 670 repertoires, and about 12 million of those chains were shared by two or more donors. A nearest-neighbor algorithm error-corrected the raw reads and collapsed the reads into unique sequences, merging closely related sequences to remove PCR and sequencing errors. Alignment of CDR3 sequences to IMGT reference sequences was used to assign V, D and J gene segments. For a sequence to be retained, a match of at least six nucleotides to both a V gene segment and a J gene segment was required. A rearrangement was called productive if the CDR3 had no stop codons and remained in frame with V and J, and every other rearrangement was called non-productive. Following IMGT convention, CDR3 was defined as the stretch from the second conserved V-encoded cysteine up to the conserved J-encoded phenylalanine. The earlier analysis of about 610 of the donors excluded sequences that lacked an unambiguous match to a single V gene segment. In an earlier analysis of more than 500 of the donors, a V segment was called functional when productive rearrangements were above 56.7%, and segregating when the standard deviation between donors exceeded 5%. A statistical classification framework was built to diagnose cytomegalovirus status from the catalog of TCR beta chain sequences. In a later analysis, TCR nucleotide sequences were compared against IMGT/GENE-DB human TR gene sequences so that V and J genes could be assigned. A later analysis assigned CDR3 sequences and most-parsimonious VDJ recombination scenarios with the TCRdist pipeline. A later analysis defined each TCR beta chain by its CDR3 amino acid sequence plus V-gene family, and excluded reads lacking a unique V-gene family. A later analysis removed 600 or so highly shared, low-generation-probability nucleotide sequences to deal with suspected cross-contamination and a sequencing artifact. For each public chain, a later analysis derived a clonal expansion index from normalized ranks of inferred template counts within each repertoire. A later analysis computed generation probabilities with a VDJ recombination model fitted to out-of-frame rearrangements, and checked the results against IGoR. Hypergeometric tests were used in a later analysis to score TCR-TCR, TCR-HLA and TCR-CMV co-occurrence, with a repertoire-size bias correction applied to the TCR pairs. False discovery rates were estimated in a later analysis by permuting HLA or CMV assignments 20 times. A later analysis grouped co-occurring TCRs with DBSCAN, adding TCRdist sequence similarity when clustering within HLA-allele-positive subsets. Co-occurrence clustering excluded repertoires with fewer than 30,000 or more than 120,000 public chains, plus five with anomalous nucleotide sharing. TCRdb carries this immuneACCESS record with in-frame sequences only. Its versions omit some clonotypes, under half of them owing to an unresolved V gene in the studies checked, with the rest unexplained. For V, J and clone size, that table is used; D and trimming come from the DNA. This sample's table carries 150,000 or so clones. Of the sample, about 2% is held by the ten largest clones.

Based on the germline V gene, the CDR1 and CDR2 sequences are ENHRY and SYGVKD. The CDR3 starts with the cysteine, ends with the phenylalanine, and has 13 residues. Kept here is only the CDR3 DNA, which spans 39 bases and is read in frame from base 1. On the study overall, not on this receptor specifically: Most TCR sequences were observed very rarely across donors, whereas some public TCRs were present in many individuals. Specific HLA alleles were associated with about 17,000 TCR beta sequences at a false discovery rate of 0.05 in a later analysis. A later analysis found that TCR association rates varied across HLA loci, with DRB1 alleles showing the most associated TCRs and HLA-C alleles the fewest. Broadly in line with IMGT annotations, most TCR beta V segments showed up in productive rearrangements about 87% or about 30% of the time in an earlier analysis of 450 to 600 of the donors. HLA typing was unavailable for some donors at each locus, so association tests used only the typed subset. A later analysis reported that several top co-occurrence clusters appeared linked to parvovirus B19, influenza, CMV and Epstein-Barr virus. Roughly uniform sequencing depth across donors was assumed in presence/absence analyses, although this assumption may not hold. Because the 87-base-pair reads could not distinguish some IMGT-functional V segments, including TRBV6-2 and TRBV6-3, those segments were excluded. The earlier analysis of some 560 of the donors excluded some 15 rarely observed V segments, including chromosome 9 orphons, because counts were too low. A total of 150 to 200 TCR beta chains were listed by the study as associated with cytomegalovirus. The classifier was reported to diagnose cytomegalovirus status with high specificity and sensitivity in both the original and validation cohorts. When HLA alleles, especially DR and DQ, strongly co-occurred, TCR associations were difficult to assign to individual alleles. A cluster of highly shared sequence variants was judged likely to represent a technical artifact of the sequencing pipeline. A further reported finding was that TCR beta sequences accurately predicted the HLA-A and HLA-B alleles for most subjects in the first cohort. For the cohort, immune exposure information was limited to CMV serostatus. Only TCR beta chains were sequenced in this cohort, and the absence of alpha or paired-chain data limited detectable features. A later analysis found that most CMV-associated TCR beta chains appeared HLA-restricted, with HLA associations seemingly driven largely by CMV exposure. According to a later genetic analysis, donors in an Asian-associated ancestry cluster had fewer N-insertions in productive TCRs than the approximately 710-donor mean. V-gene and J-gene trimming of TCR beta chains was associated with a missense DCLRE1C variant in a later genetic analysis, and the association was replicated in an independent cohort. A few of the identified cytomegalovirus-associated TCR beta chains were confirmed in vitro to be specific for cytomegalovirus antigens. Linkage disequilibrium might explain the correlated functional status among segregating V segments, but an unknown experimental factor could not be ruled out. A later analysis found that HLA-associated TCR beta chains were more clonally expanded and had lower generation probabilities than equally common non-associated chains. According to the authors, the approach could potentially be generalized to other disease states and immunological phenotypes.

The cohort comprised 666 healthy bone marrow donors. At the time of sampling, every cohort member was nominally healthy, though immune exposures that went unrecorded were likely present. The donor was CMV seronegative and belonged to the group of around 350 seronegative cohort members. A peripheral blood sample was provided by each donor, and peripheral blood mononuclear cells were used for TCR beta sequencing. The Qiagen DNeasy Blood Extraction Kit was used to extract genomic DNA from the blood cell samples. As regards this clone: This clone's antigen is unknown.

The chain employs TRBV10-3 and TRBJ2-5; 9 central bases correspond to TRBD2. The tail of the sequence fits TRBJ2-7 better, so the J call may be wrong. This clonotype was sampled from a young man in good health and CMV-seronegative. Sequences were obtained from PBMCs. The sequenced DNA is TGTGCCATCAGGGTAGCGGGAGTTGACGAGCAGTACTTC. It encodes CAIRVAGVDEQYF.